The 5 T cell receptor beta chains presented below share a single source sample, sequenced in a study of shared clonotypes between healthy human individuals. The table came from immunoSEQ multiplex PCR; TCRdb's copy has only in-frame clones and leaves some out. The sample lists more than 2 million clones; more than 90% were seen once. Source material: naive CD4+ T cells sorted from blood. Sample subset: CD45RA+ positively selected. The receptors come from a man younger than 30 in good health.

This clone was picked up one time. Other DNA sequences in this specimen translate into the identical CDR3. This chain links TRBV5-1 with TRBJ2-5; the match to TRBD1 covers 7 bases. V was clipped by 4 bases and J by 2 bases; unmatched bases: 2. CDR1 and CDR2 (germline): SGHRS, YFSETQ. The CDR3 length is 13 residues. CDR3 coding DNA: TGCGCCAGCAGCCCGGGACAGCAAGAGACCCAGTACTTC. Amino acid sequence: CASSPGQQETQYF.

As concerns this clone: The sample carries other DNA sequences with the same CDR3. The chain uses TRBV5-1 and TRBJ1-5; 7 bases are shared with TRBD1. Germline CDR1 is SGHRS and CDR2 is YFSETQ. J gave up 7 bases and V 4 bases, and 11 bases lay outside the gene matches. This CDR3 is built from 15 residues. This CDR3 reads CASSLDTGAGQPQHF. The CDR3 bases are TGCGCCAGCAGCCTGGACACAGGGGCCGGGCAGCCCCAGCATTTT.

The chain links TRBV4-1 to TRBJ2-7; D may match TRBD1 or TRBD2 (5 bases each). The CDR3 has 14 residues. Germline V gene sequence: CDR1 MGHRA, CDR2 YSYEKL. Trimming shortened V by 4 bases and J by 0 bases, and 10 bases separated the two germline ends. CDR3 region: CASSLRDDSYEQYF. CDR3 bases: TGCGCCAGCAGCCTCCGGGACGACTCCTACGAGCAGTACTTC.

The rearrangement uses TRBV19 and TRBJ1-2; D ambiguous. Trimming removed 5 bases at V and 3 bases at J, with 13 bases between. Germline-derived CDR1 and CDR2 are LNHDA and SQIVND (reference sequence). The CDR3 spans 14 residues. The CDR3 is CASSFPSSYYGYTF. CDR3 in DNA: TGTGCCAGTAGTTTTCCATCCTCCTACTATGGCTACACCTTC.

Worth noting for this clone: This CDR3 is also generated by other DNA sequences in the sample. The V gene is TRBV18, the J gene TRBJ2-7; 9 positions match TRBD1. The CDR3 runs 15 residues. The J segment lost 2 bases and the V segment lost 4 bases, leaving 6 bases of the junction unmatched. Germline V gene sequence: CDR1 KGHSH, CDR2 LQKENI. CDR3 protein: CASSLGTGGTYEQYF. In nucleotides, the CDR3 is TGTGCCAGCTCACTCGGTACAGGGGGCACCTACGAGCAGTACTTC.